The present TCR beta chain was sequenced within a study of blood T cells in healthy people across ages. The second PCR ran about 6 to 12 cycles with a sample-barcoded 5' primer and J-beta primers. TCRdb called the 5' RACE reads again in MiXCR, with one record for every CDR3 protein. The sample contains hundreds of thousands of distinct CDR3 sequences, less than 40% of which appear only once. Overall study findings and caveats: It was the long-lived donors that had more naive CD4+ cells and higher diversity than aged donors.

As to this clonotype: Its antigen is still unknown. One junction end does not reproduce the germline sequence, and a read error may be involved.

The receptor comes from a woman older than 75 in good health. The sequenced material came from blood.

DNA for the CDR3: TGTGCCAGCAGCATAGGGGGAATTGGCGAGGGGTTAGGAAATGAGCAGTTCTTC. Its translation: CASSIGGIGEGLGNEQFF. The V and J genes are TRBV5-1 and TRBJ2-1, with a weak D call TRBD1 (6 bases). Germline CDR1 reads SGHRS; CDR2 reads YFSETQ. CDR3 size: 18 residues.